Presented here are 10 T cell receptor beta chains from one specimen sequenced in a study of spatial heterogeneity in lung cancer. The time point is: sample taken at primary tumor resection. TCRs were sequenced from unsorted whole RNA of tumor, nontumor lung or PBMC. Each CDR3 protein gets one entry after TCRdb re-called the 5' RACE reads with MiXCR. The data show around 45,000 distinct CDR3 sequences, 10% to 15% seen once. The sample was PBMCs, taken at surgery. These receptors were taken from a female donor with early-stage non-small cell lung cancer.

The chain combines TRBV27 with TRBJ1-2; D is undetermined. V lost 3 bases to trimming and J lost 2 bases, with 10 bases between them. This CDR3 has 14 amino acids. The germline V gene encodes CDR1 MNHEY and CDR2 SMNVEV (reference sequence). CDR3 coding DNA: TGTGCCAGCAGTTTTCGGTCGGCAAACTATGGCTACACCTTC. Translation: CASSFRSANYGYTF.

The V gene is TRBV6-5, the J gene TRBJ2-7; D is undetermined. The V gene lost 6 bases and the J gene lost 5 bases, with 14 bases spanning the gap. The CDR3 totals 13 residues. Germline values: CDR1 MNHEY, CDR2 SVGAGI. The CDR3 loop is CASSPNRNDEQYF. CDR3 nucleotide sequence: TGTGCCAGCAGCCCGAACCGGAACGACGAGCAGTACTTC.

This clonotype came up a few times. The chain links TRBV5-1 to TRBJ2-1; possible D gene TRBD2, 6 bases. Germline CDR1 and CDR2: SGHRS and YFSETQ. CDR3 length equals 12 residues. Trimming shortened V by 4 bases and J by 9 bases, and 11 bases separated the two germline ends. The CDR3, as DNA: TGCGCCAGCAGCATAGCTAGCGCTGAGCAGTTCTTC. Protein product: CASSIASAEQFF.

V is TRBV11-1 and J is TRBJ2-1; TRBD2 agrees at 8 bases. The CDR3 totals 15 residues. The germline gives CDR1 SGHAT, CDR2 FQDESV (reference sequence). With 1 base clipped from V and 3 bases from J, the junction kept 2 bases outside the gene matches. CDR3 residues: CASSLVGGDYNEQFF. In nucleotides, the CDR3 is TGTGCCAGCAGCTTAGTCGGGGGGGACTACAATGAGCAGTTCTTC.

The V and J genes are TRBV10-3 and TRBJ1-2; TRBD1 might be the D (5 bases). The CDR3 runs to 15 residues. Germline CDR1 is ENHRY and CDR2 is SYGVKD. Trimming left V 2 bases short and J 3 bases short, with 13 bases between. CDR3 protein: CAISERRGADYGYTF. The CDR3 DNA reads as TGTGCCATCAGTGAGCGAAGGGGCGCGGACTATGGCTACACCTTC.

The chain couples TRBV5-1 to TRBJ1-2; tentatively, D is TRBD1 (6 bases). The CDR3 is made up of 13 amino acids. Germline CDR1 reads SGHRS; CDR2 reads YFSETQ. Trimming took off 0 bases at V and 7 bases at J, with 10 bases between the two ends. CDR3 amino acids: CASSLDRALGYTF. In DNA form, the CDR3 reads TGCGCCAGCAGCTTGGACAGGGCGCTTGGCTACACCTTC.

This clonotype was seen a few times. The rearrangement uses TRBV19 and TRBJ2-1; D is perhaps TRBD2 (8 bases). V lost 3 bases and J 0 bases, leaving 18 bases between the germline ends. Germline V lookup: CDR1 LNHDA, CDR2 SQIVND (reference sequence). The CDR3 has 18 residues. Here the CDR3 DNA reads TGTGCCAGTAGTATTGACTCAGGGGGGACTAGCTCCTACAATGAGCAGTTCTTC. It codes for CASSIDSGGTSSYNEQFF.

DNA for the CDR3: TGTGCCAGCAGTTACGCGACAGGGTTTCAGCCCCAGCATTTT. Protein sequence: CASSYATGFQPQHF. J is TRBJ1-5 and V is TRBV6-2 or TRBV6-3; 7 nucleotides match TRBD1. Germline V gene data show CDR1 as MNHEY and CDR2 as SVGEGT. The CDR3 runs 14 residues. Germline trimming cut 2 bases from V and 6 bases from J; bases unmatched to any gene: 4.

In its sample, this clonotype was seen a few times. The V call is TRBV19, the J call TRBJ2-1; no definite D call. Trimming left V 5 bases short and J 2 bases short, with 10 bases between. The CDR3 has 14 residues. Germline CDR1 is LNHDA and CDR2 is SQIVND (reference sequence). This chain's CDR3 is CASSLRLTYNEQFF. CDR3 in DNA: TGTGCCAGTAGTTTACGTTTAACCTACAATGAGCAGTTCTTC.

This clonotype was seen only a few times. V and J are TRBV6-5 and TRBJ2-7; a weak D match, TRBD2 (5 bases). Deletions cut 4 bases from V and 6 bases from J, with 10 bases between. The CDR3 is 12 amino acids. CDR1 is MNHEY, CDR2 SVGAGI, per germline. The CDR3 reads CASSFGRGEQYF. The CDR3 bases are TGTGCCAGCAGTTTCGGCCGGGGCGAGCAGTACTTC.